This TCR beta chain derives from a study of T cell changes during pregnancy in multiple sclerosis. Sequencing used immunoSEQ multiplex PCR; TCRdb keeps in-frame clones, though not all of them. The sample records tens of thousands of clones, about 91% being singletons. The V gene end was trimmed by 6 bases and the J gene end by 1 base; junction bases not matched to a gene: 5. The CDR3 has 13 residues. Germline CDR1 and CDR2: SQVTM and ANQGSEA. This TCR came from a female donor with multiple sclerosis, enrolled in a pregnancy study. The chain carries TRBV29-1 and TRBJ2-7; 8 bases line up with TRBD1. Specimen: peripheral blood, collected in the first trimester of pregnancy. CDR3 in DNA: TGCAGCGTCGGCGGGACAGGTTCCTACGAGCAGTACTTC. It specifies CSVGGTGSYEQYF.